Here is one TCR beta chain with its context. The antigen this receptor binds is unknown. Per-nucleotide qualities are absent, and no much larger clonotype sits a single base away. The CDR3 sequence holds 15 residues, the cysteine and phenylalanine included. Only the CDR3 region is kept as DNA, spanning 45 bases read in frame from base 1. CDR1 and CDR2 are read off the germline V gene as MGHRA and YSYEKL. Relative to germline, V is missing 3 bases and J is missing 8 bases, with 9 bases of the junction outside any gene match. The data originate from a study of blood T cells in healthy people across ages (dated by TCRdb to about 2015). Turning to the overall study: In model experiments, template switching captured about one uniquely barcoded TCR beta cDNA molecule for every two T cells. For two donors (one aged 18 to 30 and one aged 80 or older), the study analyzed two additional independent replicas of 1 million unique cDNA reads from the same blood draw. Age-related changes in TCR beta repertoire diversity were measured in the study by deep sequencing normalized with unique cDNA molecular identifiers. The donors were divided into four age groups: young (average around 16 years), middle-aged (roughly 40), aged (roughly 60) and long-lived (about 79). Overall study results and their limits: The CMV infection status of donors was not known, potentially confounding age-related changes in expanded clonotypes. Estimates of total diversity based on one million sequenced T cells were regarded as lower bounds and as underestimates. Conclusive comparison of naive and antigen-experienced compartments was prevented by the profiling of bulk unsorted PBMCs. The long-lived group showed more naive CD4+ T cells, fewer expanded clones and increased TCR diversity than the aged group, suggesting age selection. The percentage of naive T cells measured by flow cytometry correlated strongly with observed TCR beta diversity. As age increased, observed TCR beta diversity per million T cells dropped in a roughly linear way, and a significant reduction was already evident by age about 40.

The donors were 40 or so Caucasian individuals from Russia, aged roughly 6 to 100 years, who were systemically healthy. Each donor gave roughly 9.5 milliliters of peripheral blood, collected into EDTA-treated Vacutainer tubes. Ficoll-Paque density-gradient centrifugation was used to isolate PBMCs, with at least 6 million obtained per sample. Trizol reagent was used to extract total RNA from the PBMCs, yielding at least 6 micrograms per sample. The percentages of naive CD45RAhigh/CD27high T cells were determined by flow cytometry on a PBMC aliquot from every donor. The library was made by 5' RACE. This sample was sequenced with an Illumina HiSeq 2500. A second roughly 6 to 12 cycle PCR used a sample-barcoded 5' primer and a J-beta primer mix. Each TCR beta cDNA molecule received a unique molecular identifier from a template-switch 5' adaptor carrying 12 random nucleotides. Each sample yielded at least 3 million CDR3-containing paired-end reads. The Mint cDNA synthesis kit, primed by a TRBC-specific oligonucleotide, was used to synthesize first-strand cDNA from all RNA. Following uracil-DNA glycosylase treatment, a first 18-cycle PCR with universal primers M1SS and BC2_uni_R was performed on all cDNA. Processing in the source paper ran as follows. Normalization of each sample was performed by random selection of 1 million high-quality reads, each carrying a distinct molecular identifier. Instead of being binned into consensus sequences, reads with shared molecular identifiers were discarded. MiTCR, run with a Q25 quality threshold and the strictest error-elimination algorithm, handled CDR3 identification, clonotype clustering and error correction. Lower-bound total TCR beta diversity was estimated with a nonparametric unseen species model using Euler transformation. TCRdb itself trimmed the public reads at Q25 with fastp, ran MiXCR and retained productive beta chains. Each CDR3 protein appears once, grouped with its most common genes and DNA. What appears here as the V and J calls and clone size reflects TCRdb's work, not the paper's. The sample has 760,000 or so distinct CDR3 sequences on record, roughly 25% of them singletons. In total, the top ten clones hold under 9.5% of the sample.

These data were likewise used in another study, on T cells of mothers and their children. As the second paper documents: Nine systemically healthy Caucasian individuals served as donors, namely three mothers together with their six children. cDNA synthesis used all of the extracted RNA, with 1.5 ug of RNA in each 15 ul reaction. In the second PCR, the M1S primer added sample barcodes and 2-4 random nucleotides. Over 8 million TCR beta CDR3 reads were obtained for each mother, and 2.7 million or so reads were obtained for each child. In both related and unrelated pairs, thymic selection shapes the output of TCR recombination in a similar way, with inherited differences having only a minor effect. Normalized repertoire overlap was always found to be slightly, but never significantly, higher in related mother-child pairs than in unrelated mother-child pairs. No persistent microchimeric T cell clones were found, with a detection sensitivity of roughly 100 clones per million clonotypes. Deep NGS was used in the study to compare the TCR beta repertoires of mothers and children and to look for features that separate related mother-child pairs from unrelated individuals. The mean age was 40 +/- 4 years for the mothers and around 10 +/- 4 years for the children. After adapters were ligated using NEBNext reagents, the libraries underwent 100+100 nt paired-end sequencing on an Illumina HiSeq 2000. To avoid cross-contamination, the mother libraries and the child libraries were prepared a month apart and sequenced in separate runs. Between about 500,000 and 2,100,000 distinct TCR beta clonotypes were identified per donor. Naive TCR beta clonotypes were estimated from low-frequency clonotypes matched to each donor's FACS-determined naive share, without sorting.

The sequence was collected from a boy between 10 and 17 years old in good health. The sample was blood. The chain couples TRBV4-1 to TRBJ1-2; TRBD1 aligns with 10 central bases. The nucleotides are TGCGCCAGCAGCCAGGAACGACAGGGGGCTGAGGGCTACACCTTC. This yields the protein CASSQERQGAEGYTF.